A selection of T cell receptor beta chains follows, all from one sample in a study of cytotoxic CD8 clonotypes in ibrutinib-treated CLL. Repertoires were generated with immunoSEQ multiplex PCR, while TCRdb's copy carries only in-frame clones and drops some. This table has 160,000 or so clones, approximately 77% appearing once. Here the sequenced sample was PBMCs, taken after 12 months of ibrutinib treatment. Receptor source: a human donor with chronic lymphocytic leukemia. Each CDR3 is given with its conserved first and last residue. The D gene is left open where the match is weak. Clone sizes are given selectively: once, few, many, or a class where the clone is expanded.

12 | TRBD1 | TRBJ2-1 | TRBV18 | - | TGTGCCAGCTCCCCGGGACAGCCCCTGGGGTTCTTC | CASSPGQPLGFF
15 | - | TRBJ2-1 | TRBV7-3 | - | TGTGCCAGCAGCTTAGAAGACTTGGGAAATGGGGAGCAGTTCTTC | CASSLEDLGNGEQFF
13 | - | TRBJ2-1 | TRBV19 | - | TGTGCCAGTAGTATAGCGCCAGGGGATGAGCAGTTCTTC | CASSIAPGDEQFF
14 | TRBD2 | TRBJ2-7 | TRBV5-1 | - | TGCGCCAGCAGCGTGGTAGCGGGACCCTACGAGCAGTACTTC | CASSVVAGPYEQYF
17 | TRBD2 | TRBJ2-3 | TRBV5-1 | - | TGCGCCAGCAGCTTGCTGACTAGCGGGAGCTATGCAGATACGCAGTATTTT | CASSLLTSGSYADTQYF
15 | TRBD1 | TRBJ1-4 | TRBV9 | - | TGTGCCAGCAGCCCGCCGGGACAGGAGGTCAAAAAACTGTTTTTT | CASSPPGQEVKKLFF
14 | TRBD1 | TRBJ1-2 | TRBV5-1 | few | TGCGCCAGCAGCTTGGGGCAGGGGGACTATGGCTACACCTTC | CASSLGQGDYGYTF
15 | - | TRBJ2-5 | TRBV7-3 | - | TGTGCCAGCGCAAGGAAGGGTGTTACGGAAGAGACCCAGTACTTC | CASARKGVTEETQYF
15 | - | TRBJ1-2 | TRBV7-9 | - | TGTGCCAGCAGCCCCCTGGTTCCCAATAACTATGGCTACACCTTC | CASSPLVPNNYGYTF
16 | TRBD2 | TRBJ2-6 | TRBV7-3 | - | TGTGCCAGCAGCTTAACGGGAGGGTCTGGGGCCAACGTCCTGACTTTC | CASSLTGGSGANVLTF
14 | - | TRBJ1-5 | TRBV6-6 | - | TGTGCCATCCGGGACGGGTATAGCAATCAGCCCCAGCATTTT | CAIRDGYSNQPQHF
15 | - | TRBJ2-1 | TRBV15 | - | TGTGCCACCAGCAGAGATCCGAGCTCCTACAATGAGCAGTTCTTC | CATSRDPSSYNEQFF
13 | - | TRBJ2-3 | TRBV7-9 | once | TGTGCCAGCAGCCCCCCACGGGTGGATACGCAGTATTTT | CASSPPRVDTQYF
13 | - | TRBJ2-5 | TRBV29-1 | - | TGCAGCGTTGAAGGCAGGTCTTACGGGACCCAGTACTTC | CSVEGRSYGTQYF
15 | - | TRBJ2-1 | TRBV4-2 | few | TGTGCCAGCAGCCAAGAACAGGGCTCCTACAATGAGCAGTTCTTC | CASSQEQGSYNEQFF
21 | - | TRBJ2-6 | TRBV27 | - | TGTGCCAGCAGCTATAGGGCTGACGAAACAACAGTTAGCTCTGGGGCCAACGTCCTGACTTTC | CASSYRADETTVSSGANVLTF
16 | TRBD1 | TRBJ1-1 | TRBV25-1 | - | TGTGCCAGCAGCTACTACAGGGGGCCGGGGAACACTGAAGCTTTCTTT | CASSYYRGPGNTEAFF
14 | - | TRBJ1-2 | TRBV6-5 | - | TGTGCCAGCAGTTACCGGCCGTCTAACTATGGCTACACCTTC | CASSYRPSNYGYTF
13 | - | TRBJ2-5 | TRBV13 | - | TGTGCCAGCAGTTTACGAGTACAAGAGACCCAGTACTTC | CASSLRVQETQYF
17 | TRBD2 | TRBJ2-5 | TRBV7-3 | - | TGTGCCAGCAGCCCCGTCGGGTCTAGCGGGGTCCAAGAGACCCAGTACTTC | CASSPVGSSGVQETQYF
15 | TRBD1 | TRBJ2-3 | TRBV30 | - | TGTGCCTGGCGACGAGGGCAGGGACAGTCAGATACGCAGTATTTT | CAWRRGQGQSDTQYF
15 | - | TRBJ1-1 | TRBV28 | few | TGTGCCAGCACCTCCCCCCAGGGCGCCAACACTGAAGCTTTCTTT | CASTSPQGANTEAFF
17 | TRBD2 | TRBJ2-7 | TRBV27 | - | TGTGCCAGCAGTTTATTATCGGGACTAGCGAAGTCCTACGAGCAGTACTTC | CASSLLSGLAKSYEQYF
15 | TRBD1 | TRBJ1-6 | TRBV6-6 | - | TGTGCCAGCAGCCACCGGACAGGGTCTAATTCACCCCTCCACTTT | CASSHRTGSNSPLHF
16 | - | TRBJ1-6 | TRBV27 | - | TGTGCCAGCAGTTTGGCGACAGGATTTACCAATTCACCCCTCCACTTT | CASSLATGFTNSPLHF
12 | - | TRBJ2-7 | TRBV7-2 | - | TGTGCCAGCAGCCCCCTCCCCTACGAGCAGTACTTC | CASSPLPYEQYF
15 | TRBD1 | TRBJ1-4 | TRBV18 | - | TGTGCCAGCTCACCCGACAGGGGTAGCAGTGAAAAACTGTTTTTT | CASSPDRGSSEKLFF
14 | TRBD1 | TRBJ2-7 | TRBV27 | - | TGTGCCAGCACCCAGACAGGGGGTAGCTACGAGCAGTACTTC | CASTQTGGSYEQYF
16 | - | TRBJ1-2 | TRBV7-6 | - | TGTGCCAGCAGTTTAGGGGAGGGGTTAGCTAACTATGGCTACACCTTC | CASSLGEGLANYGYTF
13 | - | TRBJ1-6 | TRBV7-8 | - | TGTGCCAGCAGCTTAGCGCCTGGTTCACCCCTCCACTTT | CASSLAPGSPLHF
16 | TRBD1 | TRBJ2-2 | TRBV30 | - | TGTGCCTGGATCCCAAGGGGGACAGGGTACACCGGGGAGCTGTTTTTT | CAWIPRGTGYTGELFF
15 | TRBD2 | TRBJ2-2 | TRBV27 | - | TGTGCCAGCAGCATCGGACTAGCCCTACCCGGGGAGCTGTTTTTT | CASSIGLALPGELFF
13 | TRBD2 | TRBJ2-1 | TRBV28 | - | TGTGCCAGCAGTTCACGACTAGCGCCCGAGCAGTTCTTC | CASSSRLAPEQFF
15 | - | TRBJ1-2 | TRBV7-2 | few | TGTGCCACGCAGAGACCCATGGGATTAAACTATGGCTACACCTTC | CATQRPMGLNYGYTF
17 | TRBD1 | TRBJ1-2 | TRBV10-3 | - | TGTGCCATCAGAAACAGGGGCCGGTCCGTTGCCAACTATGGCTACACCTTC | CAIRNRGRSVANYGYTF
11 | - | TRBJ2-7 | TRBV30 | few | TGTGCCTGGAGTTATAAGTTCGAGCAGTACTTC | CAWSYKFEQYF
14 | - | TRBJ2-5 | TRBV7-3 | - | TGTGCCAGCAGCTTAACCGGGAGTGATGAGACCCAGTACTTC | CASSLTGSDETQYF
16 | - | TRBJ2-1 | TRBV4-1 | - | TGCGCCAGCAGCCAAGAAGCGCCATTCTCCTACAATGAGCAGTTCTTC | CASSQEAPFSYNEQFF
12 | - | TRBJ2-3 | TRBV28 | - | TGTGCCAGCAGTTTACTAGCAGATACGCAGTATTTT | CASSLLADTQYF
13 | - | TRBJ2-1 | TRBV7-3 | few | TGTGCCAGCAGGACCTCCGGTGGGAATGAGCAGTTCTTC | CASRTSGGNEQFF
18 | TRBD1 | TRBJ1-5 | TRBV28 | - | TGTGCCAGCAGTCAACGATTGGAGACAGGGGGTAGCAATCAGCCCCAGCATTTT | CASSQRLETGGSNQPQHF
14 | TRBD1 | TRBJ2-7 | TRBV5-1 | - | TGCGCCAGCAGCTTAGACAGGGAATACTACGAGCAGTACTTC | CASSLDREYYEQYF
12 | - | TRBJ2-5 | TRBV12-5 | once | TGTGCTAGTGGTGGGGTAGGGGAGACCCAGTACTTC | CASGGVGETQYF
15 | TRBD2 | TRBJ2-3 | TRBV18 | - | TGTGCCAGCTCACCGACTAGCGGGGGGACAAATACGCAGTATTTT | CASSPTSGGTNTQYF
18 | TRBD2 | TRBJ2-5 | TRBV4-2 | - | TGTGCCAGCAGCCAAGCGTCTGGGACTAGCGGGAACCAAGAGACCCAGTACTTC | CASSQASGTSGNQETQYF
16 | TRBD1 | TRBJ1-3 | TRBV4-1 | - | TGCGCCAGCAGCCTCCGAACAGGGGCAAAAGGAAACACCATATATTTT | CASSLRTGAKGNTIYF
15 | - | TRBJ2-7 | TRBV7-3 | - | TGTGCCAGCAGCTACCAGGGTAGTGGATTTTTCGAGCAGTACTTC | CASSYQGSGFFEQYF
13 | - | TRBJ2-7 | TRBV6-1 | - | TGTGCCAGCAGTGAAGGGCGAGTTAACGAGCAGTACTTC | CASSEGRVNEQYF
12 | TRBD1 | TRBJ2-7 | TRBV28 | - | TGTGCCAGCAGTTCGGCGAGGGGGACAGGGTACTTC | CASSSARGTGYF
15 | TRBD1 | TRBJ1-1 | TRBV11-3 | - | TGTGCCAGCAGCAAACGACAGGGTGGGAACACTGAAGCTTTCTTT | CASSKRQGGNTEAFF
13 | - | TRBJ1-6 | TRBV28 | many | TGTGCCAGCAGGGGGGAGTTGGGGTCACCCCTCCACTTT | CASRGELGSPLHF
15 | TRBD2 | TRBJ2-5 | TRBV9 | - | TGTGCCAGCAGCCTCGGGAGGGCCGGTTTGGAGACCCAGTACTTC | CASSLGRAGLETQYF
15 | TRBD1 | TRBJ2-2 | TRBV7-2 | - | TGTGCCAGCAGCTCTCTGACAGGGGGCACCGGGGAGCTGTTTTTT | CASSSLTGGTGELFF
14 | - | TRBJ2-7 | TRBV5-1 | once | TGCGCCAGCAGCTTGTCCCAAAGCTCCTACGAGCAGTACTTC | CASSLSQSSYEQYF
16 | - | TRBJ1-5 | TRBV16 | - | TGTGCCAGCAGCCCGACCGGGACATATAGCAATCAGCCCCAGCATTTT | CASSPTGTYSNQPQHF
16 | TRBD2 | TRBJ2-2 | TRBV29-1 | - | TGCAGCGTTAAAGGACTAGCGGGAGAGCGGATCGGGGAGCTGTTTTTT | CSVKGLAGERIGELFF
13 | - | TRBJ1-2 | TRBV5-1 | few | TGCGCCAGCAGTTTTGACGGGAACTATGGCTACACCTTC | CASSFDGNYGYTF
15 | TRBD1 | TRBJ1-5 | TRBV6-1 | few | TGTGCCAGCAGACAGACAGGGTATGGCAATCAGCCCCAGCATTTT | CASRQTGYGNQPQHF
12 | - | TRBJ2-3 | TRBV30 | - | TGTGCCTGGAGTGTCCTACCAGATACGCAGTATTTT | CAWSVLPDTQYF
15 | - | TRBJ2-5 | TRBV4-2 | - | TGTGCCAGCCAGCTAACGGTGCTAGACCCAGAGACCCAGTACTTC | CASQLTVLDPETQYF